Below, one TCR beta chain is given with its context. Germline loops: CDR1 LNHDA, CDR2 SQIVND (reference sequence). V was trimmed by 8 bases and J by 1 base, leaving 6 bases between them. CDR3 length: 12 amino acids. The record originates from a study of blood T cell repertoires in COVID-19. Clones were sequenced by immunoSEQ multiplex PCR, and TCRdb holds only the in-frame ones, with some missing. The table records 120,000 or so clones, just over 85% of them present only once. This chain joins TRBV19 and TRBJ1-5; a possible D gene is TRBD1 (5 bases). The sample comprised peripheral blood. The clonotype comes from a man aged 35 to 55 with acute or convalescent COVID-19. This chain's CDR3 is CASRGSNQPQHF. The DNA for the CDR3 is TGTGCCAGTCGGGGGAGCAATCAGCCCCAGCATTTT.